This record concerns one TCR beta chain sequence. The source of the sample is a study of T cell changes during pregnancy in multiple sclerosis. Libraries were prepared by immunoSEQ multiplex PCR; TCRdb keeps only in-frame clonotypes and omits some of them. The sample holds 30,000 to 40,000 clones; roughly 89% are singletons and the top ten take approximately 7.9%. CDR3 length equals 15 residues. CDR1 and CDR2 (germline): KGHSH, LQKENI. The V end lost 3 bases, the J end lost 6 bases, and 17 bases lay between the germline ends. The rearrangement uses TRBV18 and TRBJ1-1; D possibly corresponds to TRBD1 (6 bases). The origin of this receptor is a female donor with multiple sclerosis, enrolled in a pregnancy study. The starting material was CD8+ T cells from peripheral blood mononuclear cells, obtained before pregnancy. Here the CDR3 reads CASSPSGGKGAEAFF. CDR3 in DNA: TGTGCCAGCTCACCGTCGGGGGGCAAAGGCGCTGAAGCTTTCTTT.